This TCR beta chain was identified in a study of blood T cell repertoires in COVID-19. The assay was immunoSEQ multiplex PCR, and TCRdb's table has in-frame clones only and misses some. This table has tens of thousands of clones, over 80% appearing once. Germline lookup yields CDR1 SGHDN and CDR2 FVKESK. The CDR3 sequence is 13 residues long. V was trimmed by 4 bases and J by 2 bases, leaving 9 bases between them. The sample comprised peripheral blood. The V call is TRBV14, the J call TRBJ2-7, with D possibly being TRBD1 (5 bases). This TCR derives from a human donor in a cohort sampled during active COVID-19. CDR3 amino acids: CASSRGLTYEQYF. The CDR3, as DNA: TGTGCCAGCAGCCGGGGCCTGACCTACGAGCAGTACTTC.